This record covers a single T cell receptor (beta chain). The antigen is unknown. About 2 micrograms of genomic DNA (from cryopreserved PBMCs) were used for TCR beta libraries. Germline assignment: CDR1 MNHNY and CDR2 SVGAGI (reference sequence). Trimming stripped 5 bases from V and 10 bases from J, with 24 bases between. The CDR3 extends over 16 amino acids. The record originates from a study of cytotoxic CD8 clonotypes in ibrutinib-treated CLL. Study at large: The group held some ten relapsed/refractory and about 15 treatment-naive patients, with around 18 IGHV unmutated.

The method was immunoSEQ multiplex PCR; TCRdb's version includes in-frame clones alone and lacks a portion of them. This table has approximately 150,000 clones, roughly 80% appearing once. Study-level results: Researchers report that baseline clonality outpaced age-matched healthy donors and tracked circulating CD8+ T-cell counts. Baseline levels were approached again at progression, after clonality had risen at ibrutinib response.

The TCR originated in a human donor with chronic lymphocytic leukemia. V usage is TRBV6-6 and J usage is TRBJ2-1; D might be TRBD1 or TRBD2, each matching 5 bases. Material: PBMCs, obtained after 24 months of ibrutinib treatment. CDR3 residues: CASSRPGGVGSGEQFF. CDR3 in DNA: TGTGCCAGCAGTCGCCCTGGGGGAGTTGGATCAGGGGAGCAGTTCTTC.